Listed below are T cell receptor beta chains from one sample, sequenced in a study of T cells after yellow fever vaccination. TCRdb reprocessed the 5' RACE reads via MiXCR and lists one record per CDR3 protein. The sample holds hundreds of thousands of distinct CDR3 sequences, 12% seen once. Specimen: PBMCs, collected on the day of the yellow fever booster vaccination. The receptors derive from a man under 40 who received the YFV17D yellow fever vaccine. Each CDR3 is given with its conserved first and last residue. A D gene is named only where the DNA matches it firmly. Rows give clone size only sometimes, using once, few, many, or a class for an expanded clone.

size	D	V	J	DNA	CDR3
.	TRBD2	TRBV9	TRBJ2-2	TGTGCCAGCAGCGTCGAAGGACTAGCGGGAGGGCTGGGCACCGGGGAGCTGTTTTTT	CASSVEGLAGGLGTGELFF
.	.	TRBV10-3	TRBJ2-7	TGTGCCATCAGTCTTTCAGTATTCGAGGGGGCCTACGAGCAGTACTTC	CAISLSVFEGAYEQYF
.	.	TRBV7-9	TRBJ2-2	TGTGCCAGCAGCCCCACAGGGATGGTCACCGGGGAGCTGTTTTTT	CASSPTGMVTGELFF
.	.	TRBV5-4	TRBJ2-3	TGTGCCATTAAGCAGGATGGGAGTACGCAGTATTTT	CAIKQDGSTQYF
few	.	TRBV10-3	TRBJ1-3	TGTGCCATCAGTGAAGACAGAGGCTCTGGAAACACCATATATTTT	CAISEDRGSGNTIYF
few	.	TRBV11-2	TRBJ1-2	TGTGCCAGCAGCTCTAACGGCGACTATGGCTACACCTTC	CASSSNGDYGYTF
.	TRBD2	TRBV20-1	TRBJ2-1	TGCAGTGCTAGAGATCCAGCGGGAGGGCGCAATGAGCAGTTCTTC	CSARDPAGGRNEQFF
many	TRBD1	TRBV27	TRBJ2-7	TGTGCCAGCAGTACCCGGGACAGGGGGTCTTACGAGCAGTACTTC	CASSTRDRGSYEQYF
few	.	TRBV3-1	TRBJ2-5	TGTGCCAGCAGCCAAGAAATGGGGGCAGAGACCCAGTACTTC	CASSQEMGAETQYF
many	TRBD2	TRBV29-1	TRBJ2-7	TGCAGCGTTCAAGGGGGACTAGCGGGTATTTCCTACGAGCAGTACTTC	CSVQGGLAGISYEQYF
few	TRBD1	TRBV5-1	TRBJ2-3	TGCGCCAGCAGCGTGACAGGGGTTGACACAGATACGCAGTATTTT	CASSVTGVDTDTQYF